The 7 T cell receptor beta chains below were found in one sample sequenced in a study of T cells in Graves' hyperthyroidism and ophthalmopathy. TCR beta CDR3 sequences were amplified from RNA transcripts. First-round RT-PCR with HTBI primers amplified the TCR CDR3 region. MiXCR was run by TCRdb on the multiplex PCR reads, yielding one entry per CDR3 protein. The table has a few hundred thousand distinct CDR3 sequences, less than 15% seen once. Source material: blood. These receptors were taken from a woman aged 35 to 49 with Graves' hyperthyroidism.

This clonotype was observed many times. This chain joins TRBV5-1 and TRBJ2-7; no clear D. From germline, CDR1 is SGHRS and CDR2 YFSETQ. The length of the CDR3 is 14 residues. V was clipped by 4 bases and J by 5 bases, with 16 bases between them. CDR3 bases: TGCGCCAGCAGCCAAGAAGGTCGGTTTAACGAGCAGTACTTC. As protein: CASSQEGRFNEQYF.

This clonotype was counted between two and nine times. This sequence joins TRBV18 and TRBJ1-1, with TRBD1 identical over 8 bases. The CDR3 is 17 residues long. V dropped 2 bases and J dropped 2; count of bases not matched to a gene: 10. The germline V gene has CDR1 KGHSH and CDR2 LQKENI. The CDR3 bases are TGTGCCAGCTCACCAAGGTTCCTTGGACAGGGAAACACTGAAGCTTTCTTT. This codes for CASSPRFLGQGNTEAFF.

The V gene is TRBV25-1, the J gene TRBJ2-2, with D possibly being TRBD1 (5 bases). The V gene's germline CDR1 is MGHDK and CDR2 SYGVNS. This CDR3 region has 15 residues. The V end was cut by 3 bases, the J end by 1 base, with 9 bases between. The CDR3 sequence is CASSEFRENTGELFF. Written as DNA, the CDR3 is TGTGCCAGCAGTGAGTTCAGGGAGAACACCGGGGAGCTGTTTTTT.

In its sample, this clonotype was seen many times. The chain combines TRBV12-3 or TRBV12-4 with TRBJ1-4; 8 bases match TRBD1. CDR3 length: 14 residues. With V trimmed by 6 bases and J by 8 bases, 8 bases remained unmatched. The CDR3 sequence: CASSVTGVGEKLFF. The CDR3 nucleotides read TGTGCCAGCAGCGTGACAGGGGTTGGAGAAAAACTGTTTTTT.

For this clonotype: Germline and junction disagree at one end, which may indicate a read error. This chain joins TRBV5-1 and TRBJ2-2; TRBD2 might be the D (6 bases). The CDR3 is made up of 15 amino acids. Germline V gives CDR1 SGHRS, CDR2 YFSETQ. CDR3 loop: CASSLAGSNTGGLFF. The CDR3 DNA is TGCGCCAGCAGCTTAGCGGGCTCGAACACCGGGGGGCTGTTTTTT.

There are many counts of this clonotype. The V and J genes are TRBV12-5 and TRBJ2-1, with TRBD2 matching 12 bases. The CDR3 length is 15 residues. CDR1 and CDR2 from the germline V gene are LGHNT and FRNRAP. Trimming removed 6 bases from V and 9 bases from J; junction bases left unmatched: 9. In nucleotides, the CDR3 is TGTGCTAGTGGGTCAGGACTAGCGGGGTGGGGTGAGCAGTTCTTC. It encodes CASGSGLAGWGEQFF.

This clonotype occurred many times. This rearrangement joins TRBV5-1 to TRBJ1-2; 11 bases map to TRBD1. Germline V CDR1 and CDR2: SGHRS, YFSETQ. The CDR3 runs to 17 residues. V trimming: 4 bases; J trimming: 4 bases; junction bases outside the gene matches: 12. CDR3 region: CASSPEGQGASVYGYTF. The CDR3 nucleotides are TGCGCCAGCAGCCCGGAAGGACAGGGGGCTTCAGTCTATGGCTACACCTTC.